This T cell receptor beta chain was recorded in a study of a mutant IDH1 vaccine in newly diagnosed glioma. Study at large: Vaccination began 4-6 weeks post radiotherapy alone, or with temozolomide cycles.

The time point is: week 35, safety follow-up. In every dose of vaccine, 300 ug of mutant IDH1 20-mer peptide was given alongside topical imiquimod. Eight vaccinations were given in weeks 1, 3, 5, 7, 11, 15, 19 and 23. Clones were read by immunoSEQ multiplex PCR, and TCRdb kept only the in-frame ones, dropping some. The sample lists about 40,000 clones, approximately 80% occurring once. CDR1 SGHRS and CDR2 YFSETQ come from the germline V gene. The CDR3 runs 15 residues. With 1 base clipped from V and 3 bases from J, the junction kept 4 bases outside the gene matches. As for this clone: Its cognate antigen is unknown.

Sample: PBMCs, taken from a glioma patient whose treatment included an IDH1 peptide vaccine. This chain uses TRBV5-1 with TRBJ2-4; 7 positions agree with TRBD2. The receptor's source is a woman aged 45-59 years with glioma. The CDR3 is CASSLSGVDKNIQYF. In DNA form, the CDR3 reads TGCGCCAGCAGCTTGAGCGGGGTCGACAAAAACATTCAGTACTTC.